These 3 T cell receptor beta chains were all obtained from the same sample, sequenced in a study of PD-L1 blockade in urothelial cancer. Time point reported: peripheral blood 6 weeks after treatment start. Profiled with immunoSEQ multiplex PCR; TCRdb holds only in-frame clones, not every one. This table holds some 120,000 clones, 85% to 90% found once. Sequenced material: PBMCs, taken around atezolizumab (anti-PD-L1) treatment. All receptors come from a man in his 60s with urothelial cancer.

This clone turned up a few times. This chain uses TRBV5-5 with TRBJ1-1, with D possibly matching TRBD1 (5 bases). V was shortened by 2 bases and J by 0 bases, with 14 bases between the two germline ends. CDR1 is SGHKS and CDR2 is YYEKEE in the germline V gene (reference sequence). This CDR3 contains 16 residues. Written as DNA, the CDR3 is TGTGCCAGCAGCTTCCCCCAGGGCCGCATGAACACTGAAGCTTTCTTT. Amino acids: CASSFPQGRMNTEAFF. The full variable domain, in which reference TRBV5-5 and TRBJ1-1 provide the parts outside the CDR3, is DAGVTQSPTHLIKTRGQQVTLRCSPISGHKSVSWYQQVLGQGPQFIFQYYEKEERGRGNFPDRFSARQFPNYSSELNVNALLLGDSALYLCASSFPQGRMNTEAFFGQGTRLTVV.

The rearrangement joins TRBV28 to TRBJ2-7, with 7 bases that match TRBD2. Germline CDR1 reads MDHEN; CDR2 reads SYDVKM. V lost 5 bases, J lost 4 bases, and 20 bases stayed unmatched. This CDR3 is 18 amino acids long. CDR3 region: CASSGAALIAGVPYEQYF. The CDR3, as DNA: TGTGCCAGCAGTGGAGCCGCCCTTATCGCGGGAGTTCCTTACGAGCAGTACTTC.

This rearrangement joins TRBV9 to TRBJ2-5; 14 bases match TRBD2. CDR3 length: 17 residues. Germline loops: CDR1 SGDLS, CDR2 YYNGEE. J lost 2 bases, V lost 3 bases, and 6 bases had no gene match. DNA of the CDR3: TGTGCCAGCAGCGCCACGGGACTAGCGGGAGCTCAAGAGACCCAGTACTTC. It codes for CASSATGLAGAQETQYF.